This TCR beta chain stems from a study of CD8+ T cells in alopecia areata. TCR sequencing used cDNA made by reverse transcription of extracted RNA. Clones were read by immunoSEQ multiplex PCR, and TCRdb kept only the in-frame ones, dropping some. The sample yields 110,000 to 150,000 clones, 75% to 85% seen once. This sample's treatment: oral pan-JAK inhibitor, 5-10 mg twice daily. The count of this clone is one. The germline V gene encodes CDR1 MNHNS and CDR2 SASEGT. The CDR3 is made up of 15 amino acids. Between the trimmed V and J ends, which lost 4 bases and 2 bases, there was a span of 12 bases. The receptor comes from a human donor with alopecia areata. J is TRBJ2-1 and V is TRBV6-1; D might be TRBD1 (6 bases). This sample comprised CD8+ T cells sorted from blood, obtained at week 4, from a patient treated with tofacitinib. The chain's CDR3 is CASSGGPVPYNEQFF. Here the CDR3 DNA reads TGTGCCAGCAGTGGGGGGCCGGTCCCCTACAATGAGCAGTTCTTC.